Here is one T cell receptor beta chain with its context. Its antigen remains unidentified. This sample stems from a study of T cell responses to AZD1222 COVID-19 vaccine. Some clones are missing from TCRdb's copy, which holds only in-frame ones; the method was immunoSEQ multiplex PCR. The sample has around 130,000 clones; about 90% are singletons. The V end lost 6 bases, the J end lost 1 base, and 12 bases lay between the germline ends. Germline V gene lookup returns CDR1 SGHNT and CDR2 YENEEA. The CDR3 has 14 residues. Study-wide findings and caveats: Across the whole spike, CD4 TCRs peaked at regions 160-218 and 743-854. Only 5 or 6 AZD1222 recipients tested seropositive at baseline. Scientists sampled the repertoires only once the peak T cell response had passed. The donor cohort was predominantly white British with a female majority, and clonal diversity may have been underestimated.

The rearrangement joins TRBV11-3 to TRBJ1-1; maybe TRBD1 (6 bases). The input for sequencing was peripheral blood, taken on day 0 of AZD1222 vaccination. The receptor was isolated from an adult in good health. DNA of the CDR3: TGTGCCAGCAGAATGATACAGGGGAACACTGAAGCTTTCTTT. Translating it yields CASRMIQGNTEAFF. Together with reference TRBV11-3 and TRBJ1-1, the CDR3 gives the full variable domain: EAGVVQSPRYKIIEKKQPVAFWCNPISGHNTLYWYLQNLGQGPELLIRYENEEAVDDSQLPKDRFSAERLKGVDSTLKIQPAELGDSAVYLCASRMIQGNTEAFFGQGTRLTVV.